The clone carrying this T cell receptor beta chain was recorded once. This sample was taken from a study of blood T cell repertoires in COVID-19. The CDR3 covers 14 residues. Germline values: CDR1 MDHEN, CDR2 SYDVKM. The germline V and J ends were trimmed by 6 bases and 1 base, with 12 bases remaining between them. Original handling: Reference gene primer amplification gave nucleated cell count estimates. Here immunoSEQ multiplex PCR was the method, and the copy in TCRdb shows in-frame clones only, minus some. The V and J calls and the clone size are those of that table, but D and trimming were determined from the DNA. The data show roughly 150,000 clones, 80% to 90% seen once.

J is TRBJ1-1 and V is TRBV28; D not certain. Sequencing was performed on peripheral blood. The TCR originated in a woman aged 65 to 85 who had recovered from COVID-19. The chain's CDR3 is CASSHATPNTEAFF. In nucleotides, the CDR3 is TGTGCCAGCAGCCACGCGACACCGAACACTGAAGCTTTCTTT.